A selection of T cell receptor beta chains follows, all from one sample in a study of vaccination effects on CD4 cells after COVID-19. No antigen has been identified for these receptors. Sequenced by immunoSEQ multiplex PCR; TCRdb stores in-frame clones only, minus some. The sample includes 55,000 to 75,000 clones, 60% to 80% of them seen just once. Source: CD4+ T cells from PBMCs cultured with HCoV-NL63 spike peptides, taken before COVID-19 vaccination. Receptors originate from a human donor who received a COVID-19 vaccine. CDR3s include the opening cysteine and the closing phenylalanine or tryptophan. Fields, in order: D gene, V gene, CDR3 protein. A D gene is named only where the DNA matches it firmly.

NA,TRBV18,CASSPTQNTEAFF
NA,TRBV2,CASSEGDYGYTF
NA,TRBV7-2,CASSPRVAGTGSPLHF
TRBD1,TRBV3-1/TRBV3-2,CASSQGQGVDTQYF
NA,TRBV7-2,CASSSRGGGNTDTQYF
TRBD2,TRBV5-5,CASSLRLAGGRTGELFF
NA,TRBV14,CASSQQGLYGYTF
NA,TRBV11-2,CASSYLSTQPQHF
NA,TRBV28,CATRRAGGEPQHF
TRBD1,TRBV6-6,CASRPGTGGDTDTQYF
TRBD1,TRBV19,CASSIVPGTGGGQPQHF
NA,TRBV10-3,CAISESKVVETQYF
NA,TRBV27,CASRRASGNTIYF
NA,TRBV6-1,CASSDPAGSGYTF
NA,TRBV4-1,CASSRQGNTEAFF
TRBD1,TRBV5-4,CASSPGGSYNEQFF
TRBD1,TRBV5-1,CASSLEGPQGGEKLFF
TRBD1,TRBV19,CASRDSGQGVLGNQPQHF
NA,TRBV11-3,CASSDLADTQYF
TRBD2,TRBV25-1,CASSRSGGETQYF
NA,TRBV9,CASSPGGRTEAFF
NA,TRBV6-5,CASSQSPGGLYGYTF
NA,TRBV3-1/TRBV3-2,CASSRILTGELFF
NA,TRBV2,CASSEVRDLFDNIQYF
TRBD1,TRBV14,CASSHRGTGGYTF